This entry concerns a single T cell receptor beta chain. The entry originates in a study of control samples from healthy donors and cancer patients. The protocol was immunoSEQ multiplex PCR, while the TCRdb copy is restricted to in-frame clones and leaves out a portion. The sample carries fewer than 200,000 clones, 93% recorded once. The sample comprised blood. This receptor was obtained from a woman aged 55-70 years in good health.

CDR3 nucleotide sequence: TGTGCCAGCAGCTTAGTACTAATGGGACAGGGGGGTGGTTATGGCTACACCTTC. It translates to CASSLVLMGQGGGYGYTF. This chain links TRBV7-2 with TRBJ1-2, with 11 bases matching TRBD1. Trimming took 1 base from V and 5 from J; bases not matched to a gene: 12. The length of the CDR3 is 18 residues. The germline gives CDR1 SGHTA, CDR2 FQGNSA.